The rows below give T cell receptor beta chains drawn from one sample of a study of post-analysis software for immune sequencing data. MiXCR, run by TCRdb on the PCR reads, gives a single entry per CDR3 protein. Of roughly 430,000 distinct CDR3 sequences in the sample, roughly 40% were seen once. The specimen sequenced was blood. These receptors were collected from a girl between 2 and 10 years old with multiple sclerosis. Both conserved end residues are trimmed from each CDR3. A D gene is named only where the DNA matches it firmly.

ASTGTVNSPLH	11	.	TRBV12-3/TRBV12-4	TRBJ1-6
ASSLGEFTGYT	11	.	TRBV14	TRBJ1-2
ASSFILALERF	11	.	TRBV7-2	TRBJ2-1
ASSLFGQLSRQPQH	14	.	TRBV7-8	TRBJ1-5
ASSLVGSTITDTQY	14	.	TRBV7-2	TRBJ2-3
SVELLAGGVEQTQY	14	TRBD2	TRBV29-1	TRBJ2-5
ASSLEGLYYNEQF	13	.	TRBV7-2	TRBJ2-1
ATSDPGEAGRYGYT	14	.	TRBV24-1	TRBJ1-2
ASSQLAGRLYNEQF	14	TRBD2	TRBV3-1	TRBJ2-1
SVERTGNTGELF	12	TRBD1	TRBV29-1	TRBJ2-2
ASSEELAGTYEQY	13	TRBD2	TRBV7-9	.
ASSPTGGNYGYT	12	TRBD1	TRBV11-2	TRBJ1-2
ASSRLATQETQY	12	TRBD2	TRBV7-8	TRBJ2-5